A single sample gave rise to the 9 T cell receptor beta chains below, sequenced in a study of T cells in Graves' hyperthyroidism and ophthalmopathy. Amplification of TCR beta CDR3 regions used RNA as the template. The primer set for the first-round RT-PCR of the TCR CDR3 was HTBI. In TCRdb, the multiplex PCR reads were re-called with MiXCR into one record per CDR3 protein. This table has 800,000 or so distinct CDR3 sequences, about 38% appearing once. Sequencing was done on a sample of blood. All receptors derive from a man aged 18 to 29 with Graves' hyperthyroidism.

This clonotype showed up just a few times. This chain joins TRBV11-2 and TRBJ2-7; D gene ambiguous. CDR1 SGHAT and CDR2 FQNNGV come from the germline V gene. The CDR3 has 15 amino acids. V shed 4 bases and J shed 1 base, with 14 bases lying between them. CDR3 residues: CASSSLAPLSYEQYF. CDR3 sequence (DNA): TGTGCCAGCAGCTCGCTCGCTCCTCTTTCCTACGAGCAGTACTTC.

The rearrangement links TRBV10-3 to TRBJ2-4; D is unresolved. CDR3 size: 14 residues. Germline loops: CDR1 ENHRY, CDR2 SYGVKD. The V end lost 6 bases, the J end lost 5 bases, and 14 bases lay between the germline ends. This CDR3 is CAIRNSGDENIQYF. The CDR3 DNA is TGTGCCATCAGAAATTCTGGTGATGAAAACATTCAGTACTTC.

This clonotype was counted many times. The CDR3 here is CASSLEEGIPEAFF. The CDR3 DNA reads as TGCGCCAGCAGCTTGGAGGAGGGTATACCTGAAGCTTTCTTT. This sequence joins TRBV5-1 and TRBJ1-1, with no clear D. V lost 0 bases, J lost 6 bases, and 12 bases lay in between. Germline CDR1 and CDR2: SGHRS and YFSETQ. The CDR3 spans 14 residues.

Comment on this clonotype: Compared with germline, one end of the junction differs, possibly owing to a read error. CDR3 amino acids: CASSQDPGGPTGELFF. The CDR3 coding sequence is TGCGCCAGCAGCCAAGATCCTGGAGGGCCCACCGGGGAGCTGTTTTTT. This chain links TRBV5-8 with TRBJ2-2, with D possibly matching TRBD2 (6 bases). Germline loops: CDR1 SGHTS, CDR2 YDEGEE. This CDR3 contains 16 residues.

The chain recombines TRBV7-2 with TRBJ1-1; 7 positions match TRBD1. Looked up from germline, CDR1 is SGHTA and CDR2 is FQGNSA. The CDR3 totals 15 residues. V shed 5 bases, J shed 4 bases, and the junction held 10 bases outside the gene matches. The CDR3 nucleotides are TGTGCCAGCAGCGACAGGGATGACTGGAGCACTGAAGCTTTCTTT. As protein: CASSDRDDWSTEAFF.

The sample holds a few counts of this clonotype. The chain joins TRBV4-2 to TRBJ2-7; 9 nucleotides align to TRBD1. J was trimmed by 2 bases and V by 3 bases; bases with no gene match: 8. The CDR3 is 16 residues long. From germline, CDR1 is LGHNA and CDR2 YNFKEQ. CDR3: CASSQGQGRGAYEQYF. The DNA of the CDR3 is TGTGCCAGCAGCCAGGGACAGGGACGCGGGGCCTACGAGCAGTACTTC.

This clonotype has a count of ten or more. The J gene is TRBJ2-6, the V gene TRBV24-1, with D perhaps matching TRBD1 (5 bases). The CDR3 sequence is 14 residues long. V was shortened by 9 bases and J by 0 bases, with 8 bases between the two germline ends. Germline CDR1 is KGHDR and CDR2 is SFDVKD. The CDR3 DNA reads as TGTGCCACCCAGGGTCGCTCTGGGGCCAACGTCCTGACTTTC. Encoded protein: CATQGRSGANVLTF.

The sample holds many counts of this clonotype. This chain links TRBV7-9 with TRBJ2-7; D remains ambiguous. The germline V gene encodes CDR1 SEHNR and CDR2 FQNEAQ (reference sequence). Between the trimmed V and J ends, which lost 8 bases and 0 bases, there was a span of 14 bases. The CDR3 sequence is 14 residues long. The CDR3 loop reads CASSGALSSYEQYF. In nucleotides, the CDR3 is TGTGCCAGCTCCGGTGCGTTGAGCTCCTACGAGCAGTACTTC.

This clonotype appeared many times. The gene calls are TRBV29-1 and TRBJ2-2; the match to TRBD1 covers 7 bases. The CDR3 contains 14 residues. Germline CDR1 and CDR2: SQVTM and ANQGSEA. V trimming: 4 bases; J trimming: 0 bases; junction bases outside the gene matches: 2. This CDR3 is CSVGGQTNTGELFF. The CDR3, as DNA: TGCAGCGTTGGGGGACAGACGAACACCGGGGAGCTGTTTTTT.